Below, 11 T cell receptor beta chains from the same sample are listed, as sequenced in a study of cytomegalovirus exposure and HLA in healthy donors. Primers included in the PCR were 60 Vbeta and 13 Jbeta primers. Libraries were prepared by immunoSEQ multiplex PCR; TCRdb keeps only in-frame clonotypes and omits some of them. The sample has about 110,000 clones, around 74% seen once. The sequenced material came from PBMCs. The receptors were sampled from a woman between 35 and 50 years old in good health and CMV-seropositive.

The gene calls are TRBV5-6 and TRBJ2-7, with 9 bases that match TRBD1. V gave up 7 bases and J gave up 2 bases; unmatched junction bases: 13. Germline V gives CDR1 SGHDT, CDR2 YYEEEE. The CDR3 sequence is 16 residues long. In nucleotides, the CDR3 is TGTGCCAGCGACCTGGCCGCGGGGACAGGGCCCTACGAGCAGTACTTC. Translation: CASDLAAGTGPYEQYF.

This clone was detected a few times. The rearrangement joins TRBV6-5 to TRBJ2-5; possible D gene TRBD2, 5 bases. The germline V gene encodes CDR1 MNHEY and CDR2 SVGAGI. The CDR3 consists of 11 residues. Trimming left V 6 bases short and J 3 bases short, with 5 bases between. CDR3 protein: CASRREETQYF. CDR3 bases: TGTGCCAGCAGGCGGGAAGAGACCCAGTACTTC.

The CDR3 sequence is CASSLDGGAAGELFF. The CDR3 bases are TGTGCCAGCAGCTTAGACGGGGGGGCGGCCGGGGAGCTGTTTTTT. This rearrangement joins TRBV6-1 to TRBJ2-2; the match to TRBD2 covers 8 bases. The CDR3 extends over 15 amino acids. Germline CDR1 reads MNHNS; CDR2 reads SASEGT. V lost 6 bases and J lost 6; bases outside the gene matches: 9.

The V call is TRBV12-5, the J call TRBJ1-1; the match to TRBD1 covers 8 bases. The length of the CDR3 is 13 residues. Germline V gene lookup returns CDR1 LGHNT and CDR2 FRNRAP. J gave up 6 bases and V 4 bases, and 4 bases lay outside the gene matches. CDR3 loop: CASGWTGRAEAFF. CDR3 coding DNA: TGTGCTAGTGGTTGGACAGGGAGGGCTGAAGCTTTCTTT.

V usage is TRBV19 and J usage is TRBJ2-5, with D uncertain. V gave up 2 bases and J gave up 13 bases, with 11 bases separating them. The CDR3 has 11 amino acids. Germline lookup yields CDR1 LNHDA and CDR2 SQIVND (reference sequence). The CDR3 nucleotides read TGTGCCAGTAGTATATGCCACCCCAGGTACTTC. This codes for CASSICHPRYF.

Concerning this clone itself: Other DNA sequences of this sample code for an identical CDR3. The chain joins TRBV2 to TRBJ1-5; 7 bases map to TRBD1. Per the germline V gene, CDR1 is SNHLY and CDR2 is FYNNEI. This CDR3 has 14 amino acids. Unmatched junction bases numbered 2, after V lost 4 bases and J lost 2 bases. CDR3 DNA sequence: TGTGCCAGCAGTGGACAGGGTGGCAATCAGCCCCAGCATTTT. Residues: CASSGQGGNQPQHF.

This chain connects TRBV6-6 to TRBJ1-2; D gene ambiguous. The V end lost 5 bases, the J end lost 7 bases, and 20 bases lay between the germline ends. The CDR3 runs 15 residues. CDR1 MNHNY and CDR2 SVGAGI come from the germline V gene (reference sequence). The CDR3 DNA reads TGTGCCAGCAGTCCCTCGGACCGACCAGAGGGTGGCTACACCTTC. It encodes CASSPSDRPEGGYTF.

The gene calls are TRBV11-2 and TRBJ2-3, with D unresolved. The CDR3 runs to 13 residues. Deletions cut 0 bases from V and 3 bases from J, with 4 bases between. Germline V CDR1 and CDR2: SGHAT, FQNNGV. The CDR3 reads CASSLERTDTQYF. DNA of the CDR3: TGTGCCAGCAGCTTAGAGCGGACAGATACGCAGTATTTT.

V and J are TRBV5-4 and TRBJ2-7; D possibly corresponds to TRBD1 (5 bases). V gave up 2 bases and J gave up 3 bases, with 15 bases separating them. Germline CDR1 and CDR2: SGHNT and YYREEE (reference sequence). The CDR3 totals 15 residues. In DNA form, the CDR3 reads TGTGCCAGCAGCTTTGGTAAGGGGCCTGACTACGAGCAGTACTTC. Its translation is CASSFGKGPDYEQYF. The variable domain in full, with the rest retrieved from reference TRBV5-4 and TRBJ2-7, is ETGVTQSPTHLIKTRGQQVTLRCSSQSGHNTVSWYQQALGQGPQFIFQYYREEENGRGNFPPRFSGLQFPNYSSELNVNALELDDSALYLCASSFGKGPDYEQYFGPGTRLTVT.

The chain employs TRBV7-9 and TRBJ2-2; a possible D gene is TRBD2 (7 bases). Germline V lookup: CDR1 SEHNR, CDR2 FQNEAQ (reference sequence). The CDR3 extends over 14 amino acids. Deletions cut 8 bases from V and 5 bases from J, with 15 bases between. CDR3 sequence: CASLRGGQTGELFF. In DNA, the CDR3 is TGTGCCAGCCTTAGGGGGGGGCAAACCGGGGAGCTGTTTTTT.

In DNA, the CDR3 is TGTGCCAGCAGCCAAGGCGGGAAAGCGACCTTC. Protein sequence: CASSQGGKATF. This chain uses TRBV14 with TRBJ1-2; D gene ambiguous. The CDR3 has 11 amino acids. Trimming pared 1 base from V and 14 bases from J, leaving 11 bases between. CDR1 is SGHDN and CDR2 is FVKESK in the germline V gene.